This TCR beta chain is drawn from a study of T cells in Graves' hyperthyroidism and ophthalmopathy. Study findings and constraints: Blood also held most thyroid clonotypes expanded beyond 0.001.

It was RNA transcripts that yielded the amplified TCR beta CDR3 regions. The TCR CDR3 first-round RT-PCR relied on the HTBI primer set. TCRdb itself ran the multiplex PCR reads through MiXCR, one entry per CDR3 protein. Here the sample spans 480,000 or so distinct CDR3 sequences, about 45% being singletons. This clonotype was detected only once. Its specificity is not known. Germline V gene lookup returns CDR1 SGHRS and CDR2 YFSETQ. This CDR3 has 16 amino acids. The V gene lost 3 bases and the J gene lost 4 bases, with 14 bases spanning the gap. The sequenced material came from peripheral blood or thyroid tissue (not recorded which). The TCR comes from an adult woman with Graves' disease, either hyperthyroidism or ophthalmopathy (not recorded which). V is TRBV5-1 and J is TRBJ2-6; D perhaps matches TRBD1 (6 bases). Here the CDR3 reads CASSSIAGTGANVLTF. In DNA, the CDR3 is TGCGCCAGCAGCTCCATAGCCGGGACAGGGGCCAACGTCCTGACTTTC.